The rows below give T cell receptor beta chains drawn from one sample of a study of cytomegalovirus exposure and HLA in healthy donors. Assay: immunoSEQ multiplex PCR; the TCRdb copy retains only in-frame clones and omits some. This sample has under 200,000 clones, with around 86% found just once. The sequencing input was PBMCs. These receptors were obtained from a woman in her late teens or twenties in good health and CMV-seronegative. CDR3s include the opening cysteine and the closing phenylalanine or tryptophan. D genes are given only for firm matches. Clone size is stated in some rows and not others, as once, few, many or a class when expanded.

-,-,TRBV9,TRBJ2-3,CASSGSGTYSTDTQYF,TGTGCCAGCAGCGGGTCCGGGACATATAGCACAGATACGCAGTATTTT
-,-,TRBV10-3,TRBJ1-4,CAISGGPQGPEKLFF,TGTGCCATCAGTGGAGGCCCACAGGGTCCAGAAAAACTGTTTTTT
-,TRBD2,TRBV5-4,TRBJ2-7,CASSSASGGSYEQYF,TGTGCCAGCAGCTCAGCTAGCGGGGGCTCCTACGAGCAGTACTTC
-,-,TRBV27,TRBJ2-2,CASSPFFTPSGELFF,TGTGCCAGCAGTCCCTTTTTTACTCCTTCCGGGGAGCTGTTTTTT
once,-,TRBV10-3,TRBJ1-1,CAISESRGAGMNTEAFF,TGTGCCATCAGTGAGTCGAGGGGCGCGGGGATGAACACTGAAGCTTTCTTT
-,TRBD1,TRBV7-8,TRBJ1-2,CASSFETGSYYGYTF,TGTGCCAGCAGCTTTGAGACAGGGAGTTACTATGGCTACACCTTC
-,-,TRBV2,TRBJ2-7,CASSPHYEQYF,TGTGCCAGCAGTCCACACTACGAGCAGTACTTC
few,TRBD2,TRBV7-9,TRBJ2-5,CASSLRRGGRETQYF,TGTGCCAGCAGCTTAAGAAGGGGCGGGAGAGAGACCCAGTACTTC
-,TRBD1,TRBV19,TRBJ1-5,CASRPTGGFNQPQHF,TGTGCCAGTAGACCCACAGGGGGCTTCAATCAGCCCCAGCATTTT
once,TRBD2,TRBV14,TRBJ2-5,CASSHGRAGVAETQYF,TGTGCCAGCAGCCATGGGCGAGCGGGAGTTGCGGAGACCCAGTACTTC
-,TRBD1,TRBV28,TRBJ1-1,CASIPGTGLTKAFF,TGTGCCAGCATTCCAGGGACAGGGCTGACTAAGGCTTTCTTT
few,-,TRBV11-1,TRBJ1-2,CASTPEQGPYGYTF,TGTGCCAGCACCCCCGAACAGGGACCCTATGGCTACACCTTC
once,-,TRBV7-2,TRBJ2-1,CASSLEVGDVSYNEQFF,TGTGCCAGCAGCTTAGAGGTGGGAGATGTCTCCTACAATGAGCAGTTCTTC
-,-,TRBV6-5,TRBJ1-6,CASSRGGAFNSPLHF,TGTGCCAGCAGTAGAGGGGGGGCTTTTAATTCACCCCTCCACTTT
-,TRBD1,TRBV7-9,TRBJ1-2,CASSPDREVDGYTF,TGTGCCAGCAGTCCGGACAGGGAGGTAGATGGCTACACCTTC
-,-,TRBV13,TRBJ1-2,CASSRKQGGIDYGYTF,TGTGCCAGCAGCCGGAAACAGGGCGGCATCGACTATGGCTACACCTTC
-,-,TRBV5-1,TRBJ2-7,CASSLAQGGRPYEQYF,TGCGCCAGCAGCTTGGCCCAGGGCGGTAGGCCCTACGAGCAGTACTTC
-,-,TRBV5-1,TRBJ1-1,CASSRGSVANTEAFF,TGCGCCAGCAGCCGGGGGTCGGTGGCGAACACTGAAGCTTTCTTT
-,TRBD1,TRBV5-4,TRBJ2-7,CASSLDRATSYEQYF,TGTGCCAGCAGTTTGGACAGGGCAACCTCCTACGAGCAGTACTTC
-,-,TRBV21-1,TRBJ1-1,CASSKPGSGVRTEAFF,TGTGCCAGCAGCAAACCGGGCTCCGGGGTGCGGACTGAAGCTTTCTTT
-,TRBD2,TRBV10-1,TRBJ2-4,CASSESSGGGKNIQYF,TGCGCCAGCAGTGAGTCTTCGGGGGGAGGAAAAAACATTCAGTACTTC
-,-,TRBV7-9,TRBJ1-3,CSSFPLEPSGNTIYF,TGTTCCAGCTTCCCCTTAGAGCCCTCTGGAAACACCATATATTTT
-,TRBD2,TRBV7-9,TRBJ2-1,CASSLGLAGGYNEQFF,TGTGCCAGCAGCTTGGGACTAGCGGGGGGATACAATGAGCAGTTCTTC
-,-,TRBV6-1,TRBJ2-7,CASSELGSSYEQYF,TGTGCCAGCAGTGAATTAGGGAGCTCCTACGAGCAGTACTTC
few,TRBD1,TRBV19,TRBJ1-3,CASSILLTGNGNTIYF,TGTGCCAGTAGTATCTTACTGACAGGGAATGGAAACACCATATATTTT
-,-,TRBV27,TRBJ1-5,CASSFRGNQPQHF,TGTGCCAGCAGTTTTCGGGGCAATCAGCCCCAGCATTTT
-,-,TRBV5-1,TRBJ2-7,CASSLAGGITYEQYF,TGCGCCAGCAGCTTGGCGGGGGGCATAACCTACGAGCAGTACTTC
few,-,TRBV6-5,TRBJ1-1,CASSSTGRNTEAFF,TGTGCCAGCAGTTCCACAGGGAGGAACACTGAAGCTTTCTTT
-,-,TRBV27,TRBJ2-7,CASSRVRRAAYEQYF,TGTGCCAGCAGCAGGGTTCGGCGTGCAGCCTACGAGCAGTACTTC
once,-,TRBV7-2,TRBJ1-2,CASSLVQGMANYGYTF,TGTGCCAGCAGCTTAGTCCAGGGGATGGCTAACTATGGCTACACCTTC
-,-,TRBV27,TRBJ1-3,CASSFRRGTGNTIYF,TGTGCCAGCAGTTTCAGGAGGGGTACTGGAAACACCATATATTTT
-,TRBD2,TRBV19,TRBJ2-6,CASKDGGDLSGANVLTF,TGTGCCAGTAAGGACGGGGGGGACCTCTCTGGGGCCAACGTCCTGACTTTC
once,TRBD2,TRBV18,TRBJ2-2,CASSRTSGRSGNTGELFF,TGTGCCAGCTCACGGACTAGCGGGAGATCGGGGAACACCGGGGAGCTGTTTTTT
-,-,TRBV6-6,TRBJ2-7,CASMDRKYEQYF,TGTGCCAGCATGGACAGAAAGTACGAGCAGTACTTC
-,-,TRBV9,TRBJ2-7,CASSAHPAQEGYEQYF,TGTGCCAGCAGCGCCCACCCTGCGCAGGAGGGCTACGAGCAGTACTTC
-,TRBD1,TRBV28,TRBJ1-5,CASSFRTGYSNQPQHF,TGTGCCAGCAGTTTCCGGACAGGGTACAGCAATCAGCCCCAGCATTTT
-,-,TRBV5-4,TRBJ2-7,CASSSRDNSYEQYF,TGTGCCAGCAGCTCCCGGGACAACTCCTACGAGCAGTACTTC
-,-,TRBV6-6,TRBJ1-3,CASSYPRQGNTIYF,TGTGCCAGCAGTTACCCAAGACAGGGAAACACCATATATTTT
-,TRBD1,TRBV7-9,TRBJ2-5,CASSLGRAVGDREQETQYF,TGTGCCAGCAGCTTAGGACGGGCGGTTGGGGACAGGGAGCAAGAGACCCAGTACTTC
-,TRBD2,TRBV7-9,TRBJ2-3,CASSLGLAVGDTQYF,TGTGCCAGCAGCTTAGGACTAGCGGTCGGAGATACGCAGTATTTT
-,-,TRBV10-3,TRBJ1-5,CATNNKQGVSNQPQHF,TGTGCCACCAACAACAAACAGGGAGTGAGCAATCAGCCCCAGCATTTT
-,-,TRBV27,TRBJ1-1,CASSLFRGVNTEAFF,TGTGCCAGCAGTTTATTTCGGGGGGTCAACACTGAAGCTTTCTTT
few,TRBD1,TRBV4-1,TRBJ2-7,CASGPDRGRLGSWYEQYF,TGCGCCAGCGGACCGGACAGGGGGCGCCTTGGTAGCTGGTACGAGCAGTACTTC